This entry concerns a single T cell receptor beta chain. This record belongs to a study of blood T cell repertoires in COVID-19. TCRdb's table, derived via immunoSEQ multiplex PCR, lists solely in-frame clones and lacks some. The table records 150,000 to 200,000 clones, 65% to 85% of them present only once. The CDR3 runs 12 residues. V was shortened by 4 bases and J by 7 bases, with 7 bases between the two germline ends. The germline V gene encodes CDR1 SGHAT and CDR2 FQNNGV. The TCR originated in a woman older than 75 with active or convalescent COVID-19. The chain carries TRBV11-2 and TRBJ2-2, with no clear D. The specimen was peripheral blood. The CDR3 loop reads CASSSLYGELFF. The DNA of the CDR3 is TGTGCCAGCAGCTCCCTATACGGGGAGCTGTTTTTT.